The rows below give T cell receptor beta chains drawn from one sample of a study of T cell responses to AZD1222 COVID-19 vaccine. Assay used: immunoSEQ multiplex PCR; TCRdb lists only in-frame clones, some missing. The sample holds 150,000 to 200,000 clones, 88% seen once. Sequences were derived from peripheral blood, sampled on day 0 of AZD1222 vaccination. These receptor sequences come from an adult in good health. Both conserved end residues are part of each CDR3. A D gene is named only where the DNA matches it firmly. Clone size is stated in some rows and not others, as once, few, many or a class when expanded.

TGCAGCTCCGCTATTCAGGGTACGAACTATGGCTACACCTTC	CSSAIQGTNYGYTF	TRBV29-1	NA	TRBJ1-2	NA
TGTGCCAGCAGTCTCGACAGGGAAGGCGAGCAGTACTTC	CASSLDREGEQYF	TRBV2	TRBD1	TRBJ2-7	NA
TGTGCCAGCAGTGAGCTTAGACAGACCGGGGAGCTGTTTTTT	CASSELRQTGELFF	TRBV6-1	NA	TRBJ2-2	NA
TGTGCCTGGAGGCACACAGGGGGCACCTATGGCTACACCTTC	CAWRHTGGTYGYTF	TRBV30	TRBD1	TRBJ1-2	NA
TGTGCCAGCACGGGACAGGGATTGAACACTGAAGCTTTCTTT	CASTGQGLNTEAFF	TRBV18	TRBD1	TRBJ1-1	NA
TGTGCCAGCAGCCCATTCCTTGTAGGGGGTAAAAGGGGGGAGCAGTACTTC	CASSPFLVGGKRGEQYF	TRBV3-1/TRBV3-2	NA	TRBJ2-7	NA
TGTGCCAGTAGAGACACAGGGAGGGGCACTCAGCCCCAGCATTTT	CASRDTGRGTQPQHF	TRBV19	NA	TRBJ1-5	NA
TGTGCCAGCGGAAGGGGGCTTACAGATACGCAGTATTTT	CASGRGLTDTQYF	TRBV6-5	TRBD1	TRBJ2-3	NA
TGCGCCAGCAGACCCACAGGGGGGATGAACACTGAAGCTTTCTTT	CASRPTGGMNTEAFF	TRBV5-1	TRBD1	TRBJ1-1	NA
TGTGCCAGCTCAGAACGAGGGAATTCACCCCTCCACTTT	CASSERGNSPLHF	TRBV18	NA	TRBJ1-6	NA
TGTGCCAGCAGCTTAGCGCCCGGGGATACGCAGTATTTT	CASSLAPGDTQYF	TRBV11-3	NA	TRBJ2-3	NA
TGTGCCAGCAGCCGATTTGACAGCTACGAGCAGTACTTC	CASSRFDSYEQYF	TRBV14	NA	TRBJ2-7	few
TGTGCCAGCAGGAACGACTACTCTTACGAGCAGTACTTC	CASRNDYSYEQYF	TRBV3-1/TRBV3-2	NA	TRBJ2-7	NA
TGTGCCAGCACATCAGTGGTCGGAGGGCTTCATGGCTACACCTTC	CASTSVVGGLHGYTF	TRBV28	NA	TRBJ1-2	NA
TGCGCCAGCAGCTGGGGCGTTGGCGTAACGGTTGTCACTGAAGCTTTCTTT	CASSWGVGVTVVTEAFF	TRBV5-1	NA	TRBJ1-1	NA
TGTGCCAGCAGCTTCAAGCGGGGTCCCCCCTACGAGCAGTACTTC	CASSFKRGPPYEQYF	TRBV7-3	TRBD2	TRBJ2-7	NA
TGTGCCAGCAGTTCTGGTGATGAGCAGTTCTTC	CASSSGDEQFF	TRBV12-3/TRBV12-4	NA	TRBJ2-1	NA
TGTGCCAGCAGTTTCGGGTACACTGAAGCTTTCTTT	CASSFGYTEAFF	TRBV28	NA	TRBJ1-1	NA
TGTGCCAGCAGTTTGCTCGGGGGCTACACCTTC	CASSLLGGYTF	TRBV6-2/TRBV6-3	NA	TRBJ1-2	NA
TGCGCCAGCACCCCGGGGGGGACCGGGGACAATGAGCAGTTCTTC	CASTPGGTGDNEQFF	TRBV5-1	TRBD2	TRBJ2-1	NA
TGTGCCAGCAGCGTAGACGGTCGCACCGGGGAGCTGTTTTTT	CASSVDGRTGELFF	TRBV9	NA	TRBJ2-2	few
TGTGCCAGCAGTTACGGCGGGGGCGCGTCCTACGAGCAGTACTTC	CASSYGGGASYEQYF	TRBV6-5	NA	TRBJ2-7	NA
TGTGCCAGCAGTGAAGCGCATTTAGGGGCAGGAGGAAGCTACGAGCAGTACTTC	CASSEAHLGAGGSYEQYF	TRBV2	NA	TRBJ2-7	NA
TGTGCCAGCAGCCAACTAGTAGGCTTCACCGGGGAGCTGTTTTTT	CASSQLVGFTGELFF	TRBV3-1/TRBV3-2	NA	TRBJ2-2	once
TGTGCCAGCATCGGTGACCCGGGAGCTAGTGAAAAACTGTTTTTT	CASIGDPGASEKLFF	TRBV2	NA	TRBJ1-4	NA
TGTGCCAGCAGTCCCCCGTCGGGAGGGCCTGGGGCCAACTATGGCTACACCTTC	CASSPPSGGPGANYGYTF	TRBV28	NA	TRBJ1-2	NA
TGCAGTGCTAGCCTAGATAAGCAGTACTTC	CSASLDKQYF	TRBV20-1	NA	TRBJ2-7	NA
TGTGCCAGCAGTTTAGTCCTACAGGGGTACAATGAGCAGTTCTTC	CASSLVLQGYNEQFF	TRBV28	TRBD1	TRBJ2-1	NA
TGTGCCAGCAGCCCCCGACCGGGACAGGTCAAGGAGGGCTACACCTTC	CASSPRPGQVKEGYTF	TRBV3-1/TRBV3-2	TRBD1	TRBJ1-2	once